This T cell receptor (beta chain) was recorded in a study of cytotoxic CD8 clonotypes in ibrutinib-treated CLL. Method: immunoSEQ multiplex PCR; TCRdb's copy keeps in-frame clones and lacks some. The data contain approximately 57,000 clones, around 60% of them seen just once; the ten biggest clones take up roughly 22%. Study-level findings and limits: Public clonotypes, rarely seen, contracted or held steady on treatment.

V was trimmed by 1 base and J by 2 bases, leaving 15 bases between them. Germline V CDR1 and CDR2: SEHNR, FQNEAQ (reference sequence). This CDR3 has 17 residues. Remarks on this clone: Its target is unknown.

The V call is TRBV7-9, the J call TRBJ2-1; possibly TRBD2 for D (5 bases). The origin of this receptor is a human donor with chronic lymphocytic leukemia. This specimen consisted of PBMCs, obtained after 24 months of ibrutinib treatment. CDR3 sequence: CASSLERLGYPYNEQFF. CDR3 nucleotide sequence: TGTGCCAGCAGCTTAGAGCGGCTCGGATACCCCTACAATGAGCAGTTCTTC. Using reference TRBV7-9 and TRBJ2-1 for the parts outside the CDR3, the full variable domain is DTGVSQNPRHKITKRGQNVTFRCDPISEHNRLYWYRQTLGQGPEFLTYFQNEAQLEKSRLLSDRFSAERPKGSFSTLEIQRTEQGDSAMYLCASSLERLGYPYNEQFFGPGTRLTVL.